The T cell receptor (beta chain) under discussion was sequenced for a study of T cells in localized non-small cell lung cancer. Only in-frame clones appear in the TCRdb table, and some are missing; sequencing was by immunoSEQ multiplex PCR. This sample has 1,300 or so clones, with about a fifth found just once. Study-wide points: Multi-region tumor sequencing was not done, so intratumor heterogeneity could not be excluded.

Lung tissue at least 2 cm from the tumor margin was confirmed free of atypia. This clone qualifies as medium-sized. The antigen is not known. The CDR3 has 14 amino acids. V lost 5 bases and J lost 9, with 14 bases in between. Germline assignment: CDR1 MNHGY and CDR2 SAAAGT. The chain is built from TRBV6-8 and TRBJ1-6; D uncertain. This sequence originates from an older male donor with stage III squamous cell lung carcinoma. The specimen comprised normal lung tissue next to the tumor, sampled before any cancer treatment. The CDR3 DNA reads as TGTGCCAGCAGTGAGATGGCGACGGGTTCACCCCTCCACTTT. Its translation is CASSEMATGSPLHF.